The following is a T cell receptor beta chain sequence with its context. Sequencing used immunoSEQ multiplex PCR; TCRdb keeps in-frame clones, though not all of them. Found here are tens of thousands of clones, around 90% of them singletons; the top ten hold roughly 30%. The entry originates in a study of blood T cell repertoires in COVID-19. Looking at the study overall: Acute and convalescent COVID-19 specimens originated in the United States, Italy and Spain. Sources were T cells, B-cell-depleted T cells, or PBMCs; the material itself was cDNA or gDNA.

Trimming left V 5 bases short and J 4 bases short, with 6 bases between. The CDR3 has 12 amino acids. Germline V gene data show CDR1 as LGHDT and CDR2 as YNNKEL (reference sequence). V is TRBV3-1 (or the pseudogene TRBV3-2) and J is TRBJ1-5; D is undetermined. This clonotype originated in a man aged 50-59 years with acute or convalescent COVID-19. The sequenced sample consisted of peripheral blood. The CDR3 DNA reads as TGTGCCAGCAGCAATAGTAATCAGCCCCAGCATTTT. It yields the protein CASSNSNQPQHF.